This is a list of T cell receptor beta chains from one sample in a study of radiotherapy plus CTLA-4 blockade in lung cancer. Clones were read by immunoSEQ multiplex PCR, and TCRdb kept only the in-frame ones, dropping some. The profile shows tens of thousands of clones, roughly four fifths of them singletons. The source was peripheral blood, collected from a patient treated with radiotherapy plus ipilimumab. The receptors derive from a human donor with non-small cell lung cancer whose response to radiotherapy plus ipilimumab could not be evaluated. Both conserved end residues are part of each CDR3.

TRBV28 | CASSTGQGGSWGYTF
TRBV7-9 | CASSSSRGSTNEKLFF
TRBV7-9 | CASSLEGSAPYEQYF
TRBV5-4 | CASSLNRGTEAFF
TRBV6-1 | CASSEWGPAGNQPQHF
TRBV7-2 | CASSLVYGETQYF
TRBV7-7 | CASSLVEPIYTDTQYF
TRBV4-3 | CASSQDFTDTSYEQYF
TRBV30 | CAWNLRGTEAFF
TRBV20-1 | CSPRQDYEAFF
TRBV28 | CASRTGTGGFYGNQPQHF
TRBV7-9 | CASSRGALQYF
TRBV19 | CASTSTGASNTGELFF
TRBV19 | CASRQDWGYTF
TRBV5-4 | CASSRQGAYEQYF
TRBV29-1 | CSAEPGVETQYF
TRBV7-2 | CASSNKAEQYF
TRBV7-9 | CASSLADSYNEQFF
TRBV10-2 | CASSGARHPYYGYTF
TRBV7-6 | CASSPTGPPYEQYF
TRBV5-4 | CASSLSGTSGSEQYF
TRBV15 | CATSRDRQVNTEAFF
TRBV2 | CASSGLGGGNQPQHF
TRBV27 | CASSQFDAQTEAFF
TRBV18 | CASSPRTSGHDEQFF
TRBV6-1 | CASSEVGRGRVGYTF
TRBV27 | CASSQTGSYEQYF
TRBV9 | CASSLRDRGTDTQYF
TRBV13 | CASSLGAGGPVLF
TRBV5-1 | CASSFRGGAETQYF
TRBV10-3 | CAISDRSYNQETQYF
TRBV2 | CATLAERTDTQYF
TRBV27 | CASSLSGDYQPQHF
TRBV4-1 | CASSLTLAGGPQETQYF
TRBV7-6 | CASSLVYSGFANSNSYGYTF
TRBV15 | CATSSTSHPSDTQYF
TRBV28 | CASSLRLPGEGTKNIQYF
TRBV30 | CAWRRTFNTEAFF
TRBV6-6 | CASSQPSGSGQPQHF
TRBV4-1 | CASSQGGTGFAKNIQYF
TRBV7-9 | CASSPGGIYEQYF
TRBV5-1 | CASSFNSPEEQYF
TRBV27 | CASSPHGSYSGNTIYF
TRBV15 | CATSRAGSNTGELFF
TRBV7-9 | CASSLYGQEGGKLFF
TRBV27 | CASSPYARAHIGYTF
TRBV10-1 | CASSVKTGGSFGANVLTF
TRBV27 | CASSPFRTGELENEKLFF
TRBV19 | CASMAGGSGNTIYF
TRBV7-2 | CASSVEPAGGSEQYF
TRBV29-1 | CSARRGLGDGYTF
TRBV7-2 | CASSAPAVAGPTGELFF
TRBV5-4 | CASSSQAGGISSYEQYF
TRBV5-1 | CASSTGLAGGFPDF
TRBV5-1 | CASSPLGRGEQFF